The 27 T cell receptor beta chains below were found in one sample sequenced in a study of human T cells and chemical hapten exposure. Time point described: pre-sensitization, week 0. Treatment specified: therapeutic diphenylcyclopropenone sensitization with weekly scalp DPC. TCRdb used MiXCR to reprocess the RACE reads, holding one entry per CDR3 protein. The sample comprises roughly 380,000 distinct CDR3 sequences, 5.1% of which are singletons, and 2.5% to 3% rests with the top ten. Material: whole blood, obtained in connection with sensitization to the hapten diphenylcyclopropenone (DPC). Source of these receptors: a woman aged 50 to 60 with alopecia areata. Some clones in this sample may be carry-over from other donors' samples.

This clonotype appeared many times. The V gene is TRBV19, the J gene TRBJ2-1, with 12 bases fitting TRBD2. V shed 3 bases and J 0 bases; nucleotides not matched to a gene: 6. CDR3 length: 18 amino acids. Germline CDR1 reads LNHDA; CDR2 reads SQIVND (reference sequence). CDR3 bases: TGTGCCAGTAGTATGGCTAGCGGGGGGGCCAGCTCCTACAATGAGCAGTTCTTC. Protein: CASSMASGGASSYNEQFF.

This clonotype was seen at least ten times. V usage is TRBV6-5 and J usage is TRBJ2-1; a possible D gene is TRBD1 (6 bases). The CDR3 contains 13 residues. V lost 6 bases and J 5 bases, leaving 11 bases between the germline ends. In germline, CDR1 is MNHEY, CDR2 SVGAGI. CDR3 nucleotides: TGTGCCAGCAGCACTTACAGGGACAATGAGCAGTTCTTC. Translating gives CASSTYRDNEQFF.

This clonotype was observed at least ten times. The chain has TRBV7-9 and TRBJ2-7; 9 bases are a match to TRBD1. CDR3 length: 15 residues. Germline V gene sequence: CDR1 SEHNR, CDR2 FQNEAQ (reference sequence). V gave up 1 base and J gave up 6 bases; unmatched junction bases: 7. CDR3 in DNA: TGTGCCAGCAGCTTAGGAAGGGACAGGGTCACCGAGCAGTACTTC. The encoded protein is CASSLGRDRVTEQYF.

This clonotype was counted between two and nine times. Here the CDR3 DNA reads TGTGCCAGCAGCTTCGGAGGCGTGACGCAGTATTTT. Translated: CASSFGGVTQYF. The genes are TRBV5-6 and TRBJ2-3, with D perhaps TRBD2 (5 bases). Germline CDR1 is SGHDT and CDR2 is YYEEEE. Trimming removed 2 bases from V and 9 bases from J, with 10 bases in between. The CDR3 runs to 12 residues.

This clonotype was observed at least ten times. The V and J genes are TRBV11-2 and TRBJ1-1; TRBD1 might be the D (6 bases). This CDR3 is built from 14 residues. The germline V and J ends were trimmed by 5 bases and 2 bases, with 12 bases remaining between them. Germline loops: CDR1 SGHAT, CDR2 FQNNGV. The CDR3 reads CASSLTGLNTEAFF. The CDR3 DNA is TGTGCCAGCAGCCTAACAGGGCTCAACACTGAAGCTTTCTTT.

This rearrangement joins TRBV2 to TRBJ2-4; 13 nucleotides match TRBD2. V trimming: 2 bases; J trimming: 6 bases; junction bases outside the gene matches: 10. Germline values: CDR1 SNHLY, CDR2 FYNNEI. CDR3 length: 18 amino acids. This CDR3 is CASSETRTSGSRANIQYF. For the CDR3, the DNA is TGTGCCAGCAGTGAAACCCGGACTAGCGGGAGCCGGGCAAACATTCAGTACTTC.

The sample holds a few counts of this clonotype. The J gene is TRBJ2-1, the V gene TRBV28; no clear D gene. CDR1 and CDR2 (germline): MDHEN, SYDVKM. CDR3 size: 13 residues. The V end was cut by 7 bases, the J end by 4 bases, with 11 bases between. CDR3 nucleotide sequence: TGTGCCAGCACGTCCGCGCCGTACAATGAGCAGTTCTTC. Translation: CASTSAPYNEQFF.

This clonotype was detected ten times or more. The chain couples TRBV25-1 to TRBJ2-7; TRBD1 matches at 8 bases. The V gene's germline CDR1 is MGHDK and CDR2 SYGVNS. The CDR3 spans 14 residues. V gave up 4 bases and J gave up 5 bases; unmatched junction bases: 7. The DNA of the CDR3 is TGTGCCAGCAGTGGACAGGGGCTCGCTGACGAGCAGTACTTC. Protein sequence: CASSGQGLADEQYF.

This clonotype was seen repeatedly, ten times or more. This rearrangement joins TRBV7-2 to TRBJ1-2, with 9 bases fitting TRBD1. Germline assignment: CDR1 SGHTA and CDR2 FQGNSA. With V trimmed by 4 bases and J by 3 bases, 9 bases remained unmatched. CDR3 size: 16 residues. The CDR3 protein is CASSSGQGRFDYGYTF. The CDR3 DNA is TGTGCCAGCAGCTCGGGACAGGGCCGCTTTGACTATGGCTACACCTTC.

This clonotype was counted many times. The rearrangement joins TRBV6-2 or TRBV6-3 to TRBJ1-1; D gene ambiguous. Germline lookup yields CDR1 MNHEY and CDR2 SVGEGT. The germline V and J ends were trimmed by 5 bases and 3 bases, with 4 bases remaining between them. CDR3 size: 11 residues. This CDR3 reads CASSRYTEAFF. The CDR3 DNA sequence: TGTGCCAGCAGTCGGTACACTGAAGCTTTCTTT.

This clonotype was detected a few times. The chain employs TRBV6-1 and TRBJ2-1; 7 bases agree with TRBD1. Trimming at V came to 2 bases and at J to 5 bases, leaving 3 bases not matched to a gene. CDR3 length: 14 amino acids. Germline values: CDR1 MNHNS, CDR2 SASEGT. This CDR3 reads CASSEKRGHNEQFF. The CDR3 DNA sequence: TGTGCCAGCAGTGAAAAAAGGGGGCACAATGAGCAGTTCTTC.

The chain couples TRBV24-1 to TRBJ2-3; TRBD2 agrees at 8 bases. Germline CDR1 and CDR2: KGHDR and SFDVKD. V was clipped by 3 bases and J by 8 bases; unmatched bases: 15. The CDR3 covers 17 residues. For the CDR3, the DNA is TGTGCCACCAGTGATCCCTTCGCGGCGGGAGGAAAGGGTACGCAGTATTTT. Translation: CATSDPFAAGGKGTQYF.

DNA for the CDR3: TGCGCCAGCAGCTTGTTGAAACCCGACCGAGGCCAAGAGACCCAGTACTTC. Encoded protein: CASSLLKPDRGQETQYF. The chain joins TRBV5-1 to TRBJ2-5; D remains unclear. V was shortened by 1 base and J by 1 base, with 17 bases between the two germline ends. Per germline, CDR1 SGHRS and CDR2 YFSETQ. The CDR3 loop spans 17 amino acids.

This clonotype was seen many times. The rearrangement joins TRBV27 to TRBJ2-7; 8 positions agree with TRBD2. Germline V gene lookup returns CDR1 MNHEY and CDR2 SMNVEV (reference sequence). This CDR3 region has 16 residues. V gave up 3 bases and J gave up 2 bases; unmatched junction bases: 9. CDR3 coding DNA: TGTGCCAGCAGTTTTCATAGCGGGGCCCTAACCTACGAGCAGTACTTC. Its protein product is CASSFHSGALTYEQYF.

This clonotype has only a few counts. This chain uses TRBV27 with TRBJ1-1; D is unresolved. V gave up 0 bases and J gave up 4 bases, with 9 bases separating them. CDR3 length equals 14 residues. In germline, CDR1 is MNHEY, CDR2 SMNVEV (reference sequence). CDR3 sequence reads: CASSLSTGTTEAFF. Written as DNA, the CDR3 is TGTGCCAGCAGTTTATCGACGGGAACCACTGAAGCTTTCTTT.

This clonotype was counted a few times. The rearrangement uses TRBV2 and TRBJ1-5, with unresolved D. CDR3 length: 15 amino acids. Germline loops: CDR1 SNHLY, CDR2 FYNNEI. Trimming stripped 0 bases from V and 4 bases from J, with 10 bases between. CDR3 coding DNA: TGTGCCAGCAGTGAAGCAAGGCGGAATAATCAGCCCCAGCATTTT. Its translation is CASSEARRNNQPQHF.

The sample holds many counts of this clonotype. The gene calls are TRBV20-1 and TRBJ1-1; no clear D. The CDR3 runs 12 residues. Germline V gene lookup returns CDR1 DFQATT and CDR2 SNEGSKA (reference sequence). V was pared by 2 bases and J by 0 bases, with 4 bases between. CDR3 loop: CSARSLNTEAFF. For the CDR3, the DNA is TGCAGTGCTAGATCCCTGAACACTGAAGCTTTCTTT.

This clonotype was observed at least ten times. The rearrangement links TRBV27 to TRBJ1-2, with D perhaps matching TRBD1 (5 bases). V dropped 2 bases and J dropped 6 bases, with 16 bases sitting between them. The CDR3 totals 15 residues. Germline V lookup: CDR1 MNHEY, CDR2 SMNVEV (reference sequence). The CDR3 DNA reads as TGTGCCAGCAGTTTAGGCGGCAGGGTGTTTGATGGCTACACCTTC. Encoded protein: CASSLGGRVFDGYTF.

The rearrangement uses TRBV12-3 or TRBV12-4 and TRBJ2-2; D unresolved. V lost 8 bases and J lost 3, with 16 bases in between. The CDR3 has 15 amino acids. The CDR3 is CASSGGAADTGELFF. DNA for the CDR3: TGTGCCAGCTCAGGTGGCGCGGCGGACACCGGGGAGCTGTTTTTT.

The CDR3 DNA follows: TGTGCCAGCAGCTTGCAGGGGGCGGCCGAGACGAACACCGGGGAGCTGTTTTTT. This sequence encodes CASSLQGAAETNTGELFF. The gene calls are TRBV7-7 and TRBJ2-2, with 8 bases fitting TRBD1. Per the germline V gene, CDR1 is SSHAT and CDR2 is FNYEAQ (reference sequence). The CDR3 consists of 18 residues. Trimming cost V 3 bases and J 0 bases; bases outside gene matches: 9.

This clonotype was recorded at least ten times. The chain links TRBV15 to TRBJ2-2; 8 bases fit TRBD2. The CDR3 extends over 16 amino acids. Germline-derived CDR1 and CDR2 are LNHNV and YYDKDF (reference sequence). V gave up 7 bases and J gave up 6 bases; unmatched junction bases: 13. In DNA form, the CDR3 reads TGTGCCACCACCCCGTTTGGCGGGAGGATGGCCGGGGAGCTGTTTTTT. Translation: CATTPFGGRMAGELFF.

This clonotype was counted many times. The chain recombines TRBV20-1 with TRBJ2-1; D gene unclear. From germline, CDR1 is DFQATT and CDR2 SNEGSKA (reference sequence). The V end lost 5 bases, the J end lost 4 bases, and 3 bases lay between the germline ends. The CDR3 is 10 residues long. The DNA for the CDR3 is TGCAGTGCTTCGTACAATGAGCAGTTCTTC. Translating it yields CSASYNEQFF.

This clonotype has more than one count but fewer than ten. The J gene is TRBJ2-3, the V gene TRBV29-1; D unclear. V gave up 3 bases and J gave up 2 bases, with 9 bases separating them. Per the germline V gene, CDR1 is SQVTM and CDR2 is ANQGSEA. The CDR3 loop spans 13 amino acids. CDR3 in amino acids: CSVEERNTDTQYF. The CDR3, as DNA: TGCAGCGTTGAGGAGCGTAACACAGATACGCAGTATTTT.

This clonotype was seen repeatedly, ten times or more. V usage is TRBV10-3 and J usage is TRBJ2-7; either TRBD1 or TRBD2 may supply D (5 bases each). Trimming shortened V by 5 bases and J by 13 bases, and 18 bases separated the two germline ends. The CDR3 is made up of 12 amino acids. Germline values: CDR1 ENHRY, CDR2 SYGVKD. The CDR3 protein is CAISRDVGDRYF. The CDR3 DNA sequence: TGTGCCATCAGTCGGGACGTGGGAGATCGCTACTTC.

This clonotype occurred many times. The chain combines TRBV12-3 or TRBV12-4 with TRBJ1-6; possibly TRBD1 for D (5 bases). CDR3 length equals 17 residues. The V and J ends lost 2 bases and 1 base respectively, with 12 bases between them. The CDR3 sequence is CASSLLGWGSYNSPLHF. The CDR3 DNA sequence: TGTGCCAGCAGTTTACTAGGCTGGGGGTCCTATAATTCACCCCTCCACTTT.

This clonotype was recorded many times. The chain has TRBV6-2 or TRBV6-3 and TRBJ1-1; tentative D call: TRBD1 (5 bases). From germline, CDR1 is MNHEY and CDR2 SVGEGT. V gave up 5 bases and J gave up 8 bases, with 9 bases separating them. The CDR3 is 11 residues long. The CDR3, as DNA: TGTGCCAGCAGTCAAGGACAAGAAGCTTTCTTT. Its protein is CASSQGQEAFF.

V is TRBV3-1 and J is TRBJ2-1, with D perhaps matching TRBD2 (5 bases). Germline lookup yields CDR1 LGHDT and CDR2 YNNKEL (reference sequence). The CDR3 is made up of 13 amino acids. Deletions cut 4 bases from V and 12 bases from J, with 16 bases between. The CDR3 reads CASSLSSAEGQFF. The CDR3 DNA sequence: TGTGCCAGCAGCCTCTCGAGCGCTGAGGGGCAGTTCTTC.